This T cell receptor beta chain was found in a study of T cells in Graves' hyperthyroidism and ophthalmopathy. V gave up 3 bases and J gave up 15 bases, with 9 bases separating them. The length of the CDR3 is 10 residues. Germline V gene data show CDR1 as DFQATT and CDR2 as SNEGSKA (reference sequence). The CDR3 regions of TCR beta were amplified from RNA transcripts. The HTBI primer set drove a first-round RT-PCR of the TCR CDR3. TCRdb fed the multiplex PCR reads into MiXCR, producing one record per CDR3 protein. This table has approximately 640,000 distinct CDR3 sequences, 45% appearing once. Note on this clonotype: Its antigen is not identified.

Study results and caveats: From stable hyperthyroidism, ophthalmopathy was set apart by a 13 V-J model.

This TCR came from an adult man with Graves' disease, either hyperthyroidism or ophthalmopathy (not recorded which). The material sequenced was peripheral blood or thyroid tissue (not recorded which). The chain combines TRBV20-1 with TRBJ1-6; D possibly corresponds to TRBD1 (5 bases). The CDR3 loop reads CSARPGDLHF. The CDR3 DNA reads as TGCAGTGCTAGGCCGGGGGACCTCCACTTT.